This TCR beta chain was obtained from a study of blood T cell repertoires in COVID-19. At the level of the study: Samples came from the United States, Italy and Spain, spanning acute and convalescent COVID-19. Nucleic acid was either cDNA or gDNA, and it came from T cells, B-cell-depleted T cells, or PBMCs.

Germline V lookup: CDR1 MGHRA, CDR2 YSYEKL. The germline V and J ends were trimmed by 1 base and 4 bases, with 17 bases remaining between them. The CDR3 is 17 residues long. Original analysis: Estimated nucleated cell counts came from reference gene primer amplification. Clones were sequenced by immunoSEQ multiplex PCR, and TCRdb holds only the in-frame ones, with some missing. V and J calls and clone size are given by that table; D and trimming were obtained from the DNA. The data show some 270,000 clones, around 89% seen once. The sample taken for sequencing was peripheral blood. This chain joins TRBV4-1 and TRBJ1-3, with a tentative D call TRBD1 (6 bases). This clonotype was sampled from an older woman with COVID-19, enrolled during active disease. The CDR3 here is CASSQGRNRDPGNTIYF. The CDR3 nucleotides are TGCGCCAGCAGCCAAGGGAGAAACAGGGACCCCGGAAACACCATATATTTT.